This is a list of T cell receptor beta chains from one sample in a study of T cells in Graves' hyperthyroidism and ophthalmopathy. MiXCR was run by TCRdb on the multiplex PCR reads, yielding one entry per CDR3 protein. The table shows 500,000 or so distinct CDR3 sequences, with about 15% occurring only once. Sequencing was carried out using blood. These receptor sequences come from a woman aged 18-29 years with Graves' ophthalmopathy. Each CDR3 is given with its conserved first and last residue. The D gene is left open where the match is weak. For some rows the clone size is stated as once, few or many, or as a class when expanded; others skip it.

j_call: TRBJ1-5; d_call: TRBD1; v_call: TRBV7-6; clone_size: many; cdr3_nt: TGTGCCAGCAGCTTAAGTGGACAGGGAGTTGGGAATCAGCCCCAGCATTTT; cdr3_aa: CASSLSGQGVGNQPQHF
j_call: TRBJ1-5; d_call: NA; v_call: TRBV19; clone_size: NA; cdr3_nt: TGTGCCAGTAGTCACCGGACGGTTAGCAATCAGCCCCAGCATTTT; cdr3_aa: CASSHRTVSNQPQHF
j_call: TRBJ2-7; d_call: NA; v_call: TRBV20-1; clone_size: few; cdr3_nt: TGCAGTGCTCCGCGAAGCCCCTACGAGCAGTACTTC; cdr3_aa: CSAPRSPYEQYF
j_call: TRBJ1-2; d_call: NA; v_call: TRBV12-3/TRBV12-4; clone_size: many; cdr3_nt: TGTGCCAGCAGCCCGGGCTTGGTCTCTGGCTACACCTTC; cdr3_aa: CASSPGLVSGYTF
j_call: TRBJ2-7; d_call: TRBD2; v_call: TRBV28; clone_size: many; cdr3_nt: TGTGCCAGCAGTTCCCCGGCTAGCGGGAGATCCTACGAGCAGTACTTC; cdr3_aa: CASSSPASGRSYEQYF
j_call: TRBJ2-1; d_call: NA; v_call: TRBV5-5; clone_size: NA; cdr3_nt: TGTGCCAGCAGCACGGGACTCCCAGTCAGTGAGCAGTTCTTC; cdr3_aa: CASSTGLPVSEQFF
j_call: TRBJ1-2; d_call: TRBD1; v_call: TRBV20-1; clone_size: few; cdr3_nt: TGCAGTGCTAGCGAGGGGGCCGGGGGCTACACCTTC; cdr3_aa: CSASEGAGGYTF
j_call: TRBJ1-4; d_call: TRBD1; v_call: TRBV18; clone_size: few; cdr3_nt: TGTGCCAGCTCGCAGACGGGACAGGGATTTGGGAAACTGTTTTTT; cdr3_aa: CASSQTGQGFGKLFF
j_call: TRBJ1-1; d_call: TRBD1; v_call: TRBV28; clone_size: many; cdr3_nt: TGTGCCAGCAAAGGACAGGGGGCCGGGACTGAAGCTTTCTTT; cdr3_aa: CASKGQGAGTEAFF
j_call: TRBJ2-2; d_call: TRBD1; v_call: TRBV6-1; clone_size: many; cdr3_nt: TGTGCCAGCAGGCCTCAGGGGGCCGCCGGGGAGCTGTTTTTT; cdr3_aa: CASRPQGAAGELFF
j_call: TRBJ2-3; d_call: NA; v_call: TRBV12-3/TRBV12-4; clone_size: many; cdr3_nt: TGTGCCAGCAGTTTAAGGGGGGAGTGGGGAGATACGCAGTATTTT; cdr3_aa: CASSLRGEWGDTQYF
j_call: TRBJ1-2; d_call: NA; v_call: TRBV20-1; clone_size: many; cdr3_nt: TGCAGTGCTAGAGATCGCAGGGTGATCTATGGCTACACCTTC; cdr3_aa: CSARDRRVIYGYTF
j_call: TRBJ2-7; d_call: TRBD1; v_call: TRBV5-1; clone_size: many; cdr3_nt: TGCGCCAGCAGCCAGTGGACAGGGGACTACGAGCAGTACTTC; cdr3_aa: CASSQWTGDYEQYF
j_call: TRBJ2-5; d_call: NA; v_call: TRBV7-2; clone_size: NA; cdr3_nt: TGTGCCAGCAGCTATCGTTCAGGGTCAGAGACCCAGTACTTC; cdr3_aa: CASSYRSGSETQYF
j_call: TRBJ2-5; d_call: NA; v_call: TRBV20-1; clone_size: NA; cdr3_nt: TGCAGTGCTCAAGACCCCCAAGAGACCCAGTACTTC; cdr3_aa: CSAQDPQETQYF
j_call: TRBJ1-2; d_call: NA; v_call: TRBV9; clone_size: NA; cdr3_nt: TGTGCCAGCAGCGTCCAGGGACGCGGCTACACCTTC; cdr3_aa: CASSVQGRGYTF
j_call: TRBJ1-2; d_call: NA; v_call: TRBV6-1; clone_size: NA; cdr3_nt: TGTGCCAGCAGTGAAATGGAGGGATATGGCTACACCTTC; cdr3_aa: CASSEMEGYGYTF
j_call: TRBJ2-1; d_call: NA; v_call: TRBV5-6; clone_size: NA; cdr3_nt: TGTGCCAGCAGCGACGGACTCAATTCTTACAATGAGCAGTTCTTC; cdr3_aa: CASSDGLNSYNEQFF
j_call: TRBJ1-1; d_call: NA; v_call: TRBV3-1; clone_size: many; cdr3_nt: TGTGCCAGCAGGGGGTCGGAATACACTGAAGCTTTCTTT; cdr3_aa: CASRGSEYTEAFF
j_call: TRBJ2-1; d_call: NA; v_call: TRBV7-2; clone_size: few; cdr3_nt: TGTGCCAGCAGCTTAGCGCGGGCGGACACCTTCTACAATGAGCAGTTCTTC; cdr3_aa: CASSLARADTFYNEQFF
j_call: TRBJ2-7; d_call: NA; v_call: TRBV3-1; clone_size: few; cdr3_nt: TGTGCCAGCAGCCAGGGATGGGGCGAGCAGTACTTC; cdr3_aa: CASSQGWGEQYF
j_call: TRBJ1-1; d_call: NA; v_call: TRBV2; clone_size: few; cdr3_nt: TGTGCCAGCAACGGTGCCAGAAAGAACACTGAAGCTTTCTTT; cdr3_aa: CASNGARKNTEAFF
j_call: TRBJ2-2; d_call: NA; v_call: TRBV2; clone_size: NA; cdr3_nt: TGTGCCAGCAGTGAAAGTCTTAGGGGCGGGGAGCTGTTTTTT; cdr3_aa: CASSESLRGGELFF
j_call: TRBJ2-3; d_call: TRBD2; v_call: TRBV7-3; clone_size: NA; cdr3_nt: TGTGCCAGCAGCCGCTTTTCGGCGGGGGGGGCAGATACGCAGTGTTTT; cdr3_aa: CASSRFSAGGADTQCF
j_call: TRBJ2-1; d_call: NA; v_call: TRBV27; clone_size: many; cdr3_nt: TGTGCCAGCACCACATACAAGGGCCGTCAACCTACAGATGAGCAGTTCTTC; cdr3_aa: CASTTYKGRQPTDEQFF
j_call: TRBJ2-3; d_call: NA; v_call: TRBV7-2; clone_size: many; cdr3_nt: TGTGCCAGCAGCTCCCCCGTGACATTAGATACGCAGTATTTT; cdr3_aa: CASSSPVTLDTQYF
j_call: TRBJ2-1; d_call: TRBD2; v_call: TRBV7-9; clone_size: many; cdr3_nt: TGTGCCAGCAGCTTAAAGCGGGGGGTGCCCTTACGCTACAATGAGCAGTTCTTC; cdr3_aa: CASSLKRGVPLRYNEQFF
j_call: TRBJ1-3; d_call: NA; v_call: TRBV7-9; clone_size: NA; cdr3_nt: TGTGCCAGCAGGGCTGGGGATACGAGAAACACCATATATTTT; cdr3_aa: CASRAGDTRNTIYF
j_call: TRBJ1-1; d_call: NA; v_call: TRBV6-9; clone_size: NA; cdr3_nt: TGTGCCAGCAGTTACACGCCGGGACCCAAGGTGAACACTGAAGCTTTCTTT; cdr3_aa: CASSYTPGPKVNTEAFF